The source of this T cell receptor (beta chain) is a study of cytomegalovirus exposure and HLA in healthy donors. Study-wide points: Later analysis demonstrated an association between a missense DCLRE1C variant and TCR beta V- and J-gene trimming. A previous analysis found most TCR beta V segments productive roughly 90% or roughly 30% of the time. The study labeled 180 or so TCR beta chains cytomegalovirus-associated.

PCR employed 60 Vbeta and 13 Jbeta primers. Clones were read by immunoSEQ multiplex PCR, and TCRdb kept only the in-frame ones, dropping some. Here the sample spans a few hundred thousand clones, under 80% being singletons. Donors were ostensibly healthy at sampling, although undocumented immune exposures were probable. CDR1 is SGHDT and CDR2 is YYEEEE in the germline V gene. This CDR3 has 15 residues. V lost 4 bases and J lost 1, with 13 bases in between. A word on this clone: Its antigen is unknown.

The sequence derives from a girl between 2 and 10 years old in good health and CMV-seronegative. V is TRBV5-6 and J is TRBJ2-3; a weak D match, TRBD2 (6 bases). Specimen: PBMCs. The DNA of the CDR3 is TGTGCCAGCAGCCCAACCGGGGGTCGCACAGATACGCAGTATTTT. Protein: CASSPTGGRTDTQYF.